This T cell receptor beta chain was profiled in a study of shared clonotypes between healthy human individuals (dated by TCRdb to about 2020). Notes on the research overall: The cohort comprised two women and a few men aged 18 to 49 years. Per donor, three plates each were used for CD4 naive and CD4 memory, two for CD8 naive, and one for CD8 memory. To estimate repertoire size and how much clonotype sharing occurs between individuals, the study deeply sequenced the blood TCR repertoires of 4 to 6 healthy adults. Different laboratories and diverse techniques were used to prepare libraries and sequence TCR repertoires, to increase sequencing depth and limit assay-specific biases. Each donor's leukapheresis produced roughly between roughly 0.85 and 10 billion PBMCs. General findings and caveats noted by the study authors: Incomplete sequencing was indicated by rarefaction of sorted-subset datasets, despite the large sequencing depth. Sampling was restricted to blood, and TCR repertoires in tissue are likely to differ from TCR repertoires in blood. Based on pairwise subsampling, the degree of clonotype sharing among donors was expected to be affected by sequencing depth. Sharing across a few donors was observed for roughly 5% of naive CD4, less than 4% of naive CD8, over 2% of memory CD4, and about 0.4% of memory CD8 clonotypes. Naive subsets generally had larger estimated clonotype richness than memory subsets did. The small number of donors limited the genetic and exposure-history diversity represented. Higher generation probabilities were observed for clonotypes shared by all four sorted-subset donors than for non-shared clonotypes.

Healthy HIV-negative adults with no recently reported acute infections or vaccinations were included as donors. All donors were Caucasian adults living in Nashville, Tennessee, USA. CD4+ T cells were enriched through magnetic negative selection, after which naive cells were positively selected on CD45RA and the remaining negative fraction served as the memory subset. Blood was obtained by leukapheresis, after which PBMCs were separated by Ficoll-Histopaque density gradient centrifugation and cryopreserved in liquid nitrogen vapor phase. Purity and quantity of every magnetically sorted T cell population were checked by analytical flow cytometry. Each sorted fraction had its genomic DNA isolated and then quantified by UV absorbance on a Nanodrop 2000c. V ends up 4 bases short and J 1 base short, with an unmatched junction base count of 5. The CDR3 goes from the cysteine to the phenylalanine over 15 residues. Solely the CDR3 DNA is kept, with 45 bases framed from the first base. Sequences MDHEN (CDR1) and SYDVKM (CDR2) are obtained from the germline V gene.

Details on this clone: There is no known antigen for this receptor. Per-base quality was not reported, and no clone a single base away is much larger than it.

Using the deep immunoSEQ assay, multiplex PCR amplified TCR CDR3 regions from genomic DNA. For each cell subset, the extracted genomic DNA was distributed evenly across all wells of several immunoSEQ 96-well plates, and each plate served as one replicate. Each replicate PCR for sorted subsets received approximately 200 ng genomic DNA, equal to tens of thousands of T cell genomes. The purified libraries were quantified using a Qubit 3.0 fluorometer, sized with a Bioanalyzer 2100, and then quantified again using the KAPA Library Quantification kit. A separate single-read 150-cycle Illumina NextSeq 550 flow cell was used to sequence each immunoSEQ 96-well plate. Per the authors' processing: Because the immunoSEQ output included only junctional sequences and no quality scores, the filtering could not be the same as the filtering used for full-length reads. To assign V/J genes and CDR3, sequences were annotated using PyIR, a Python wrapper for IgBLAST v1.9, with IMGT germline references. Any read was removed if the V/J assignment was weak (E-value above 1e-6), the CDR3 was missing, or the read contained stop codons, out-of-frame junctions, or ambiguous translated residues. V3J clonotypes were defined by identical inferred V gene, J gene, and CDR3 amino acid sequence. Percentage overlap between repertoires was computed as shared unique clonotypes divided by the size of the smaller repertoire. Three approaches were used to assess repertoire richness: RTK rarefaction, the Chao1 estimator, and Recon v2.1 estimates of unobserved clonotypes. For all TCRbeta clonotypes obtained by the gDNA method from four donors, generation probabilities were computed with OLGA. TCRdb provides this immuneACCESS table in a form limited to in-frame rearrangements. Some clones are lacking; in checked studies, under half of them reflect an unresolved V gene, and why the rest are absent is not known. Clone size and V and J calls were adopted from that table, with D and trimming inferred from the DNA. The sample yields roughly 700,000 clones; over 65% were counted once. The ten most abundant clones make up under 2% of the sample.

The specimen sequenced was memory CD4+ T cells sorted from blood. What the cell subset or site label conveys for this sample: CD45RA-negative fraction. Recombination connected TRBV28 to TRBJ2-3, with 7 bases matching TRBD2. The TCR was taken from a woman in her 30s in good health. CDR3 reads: CASSSPAGGTDTQYF. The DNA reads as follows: TGTGCCAGCAGTTCTCCGGCGGGAGGCACAGATACGCAGTATTTT.